These 13 T cell receptor beta chains were all obtained from the same sample, sequenced in a study of cytomegalovirus exposure and HLA in healthy donors. Libraries were prepared by immunoSEQ multiplex PCR; TCRdb keeps only in-frame clonotypes and omits some of them. The sample consists of fewer than 200,000 clones, more than 75% of them appearing once. The sequencing sample was made of PBMCs. Receptors originate from a man younger than 40 in good health and CMV-seropositive.

This chain links TRBV28 with TRBJ2-7; 14 positions match TRBD2. The germline gives CDR1 MDHEN, CDR2 SYDVKM. V lost 7 bases and J lost 3; bases outside the gene matches: 20. The CDR3 has 20 amino acids. This CDR3 reads CASTSSNEGLAGEYFYEQYF. In nucleotides, the CDR3 is TGTGCCAGCACATCATCTAATGAGGGACTAGCGGGGGAGTATTTCTACGAGCAGTACTTC.

V usage is TRBV27 and J usage is TRBJ2-1; 9 bases match TRBD1. Germline CDR1 and CDR2: MNHEY and SMNVEV (reference sequence). This CDR3 has 14 amino acids. The V gene end was trimmed by 7 bases and the J gene end by 8 bases; junction bases not matched to a gene: 9. CDR3 bases: TGTGCCAGCAAGGGACAGGGTATATTGGATGAGCAGTTCTTC. It yields the protein CASKGQGILDEQFF.

The CDR3 coding sequence is TGTGCCAGCAGCTTAGCTAACCTCAGGGTTAAGCGTTCACCCCTCCACTTT. Translation gives CASSLANLRVKRSPLHF. The chain employs TRBV7-7 and TRBJ1-6; the D gene is possibly TRBD1 (5 bases). The CDR3 is 17 amino acids. Germline CDR1 and CDR2: SSHAT and FNYEAQ (reference sequence). Trimming left V 0 bases short and J 9 bases short, with 18 bases between.

J is TRBJ2-3 and V is TRBV7-3; TRBD2 agrees at 12 bases. CDR3 length: 16 residues. Germline assignment: CDR1 SGHTA and CDR2 FQGTGA. After removal of 6 bases from V and 3 bases from J, the junction contained 7 bases not matched to a gene. In nucleotides, the CDR3 is TGTGCCAGCAGGGTCACTAGCGGGAGGAGAACAGATACGCAGTATTTT. Translated, it gives CASRVTSGRRTDTQYF.

This rearrangement joins TRBV27 to TRBJ1-1, with 7 positions matching TRBD1. The CDR3 is made up of 15 amino acids. CDR1 is MNHEY, CDR2 SMNVEV, per germline (reference sequence). With V trimmed by 4 bases and J by 2 bases, 7 bases remained unmatched. CDR3 sequence (DNA): TGTGCCAGCAGTTCCCACGGACAGGTAAACACTGAAGCTTTCTTT. It translates to CASSSHGQVNTEAFF.

This sequence joins TRBV27 and TRBJ2-7; the D gene is possibly TRBD2 (5 bases). V was cut by 5 bases and J by 2 bases, with 10 bases left in between. The CDR3 contains 13 residues. CDR1 MNHEY and CDR2 SMNVEV come from the germline V gene (reference sequence). CDR3 residues: CASSPGITYEQYF. CDR3 DNA: TGTGCCAGCAGTCCGGGAATAACCTACGAGCAGTACTTC.

The chain uses TRBV27 and TRBJ2-1, with TRBD2 as a possible D gene (5 bases). There are 13 residues in the CDR3. Per germline, CDR1 MNHEY and CDR2 SMNVEV (reference sequence). V lost 6 bases, J lost 10 bases, and 16 bases lay in between. This CDR3 reads CASRGPVRGEQFF. In nucleotides, the CDR3 is TGTGCCAGCAGAGGGCCCGTTCGGGGAGAGCAGTTCTTC.

The chain uses TRBV4-1 and TRBJ2-1; 11 nucleotides match TRBD2. The J segment lost 9 bases and the V segment lost 4 bases, leaving 8 bases of the junction unmatched. The germline gives CDR1 MGHRA, CDR2 YSYEKL. The CDR3 has 15 residues. CDR3 loop: CASSLSGGAELEQFF. In DNA, the CDR3 is TGCGCCAGCAGCCTTAGCGGGGGGGCCGAGCTTGAGCAGTTCTTC.

This clone was recorded only once. CDR3 in DNA: TGTGCCAGCAGTTTTTTAGGTAGCACAGATACGCAGTATTTT. Translation gives CASSFLGSTDTQYF. This chain links TRBV28 with TRBJ2-3; D not certain. The CDR3 runs 14 residues. CDR1 MDHEN and CDR2 SYDVKM come from the germline V gene. Trimming removed 3 bases at V and 0 bases at J, with 7 bases between.

The chain has TRBV30 and TRBJ2-1; 11 bases align to TRBD1. The V and J ends lost 2 bases and 4 bases, in that order; junction bases with no gene match: 4. CDR3 length equals 15 residues. Germline V gene lookup returns CDR1 GTSNPN and CDR2 SVGIG (reference sequence). CDR3 DNA sequence: TGTGCCTGGAGTCCCCGGGACAGGGGGTACAATGAGCAGTTCTTC. Encoded protein: CAWSPRDRGYNEQFF.

This sequence joins TRBV18 and TRBJ1-1; no clear D. V dropped 0 bases and J dropped 7 bases, with 9 bases sitting between them. The CDR3 covers 13 residues. Per the germline V gene, CDR1 is KGHSH and CDR2 is LQKENI. The CDR3 protein is CASSPPWSSEAFF. CDR3 coding DNA: TGTGCCAGCTCACCACCGTGGAGCAGTGAAGCTTTCTTT. Full variable domain (outside the CDR3, taken from reference TRBV18 and TRBJ1-1): NAGVMQNPRHLVRRRGQEARLRCSPMKGHSHVYWYRQLPEEGLKFMVYLQKENIIDESGMPKERFSAEFPKEGPSILRIQQVVRGDSAAYFCASSPPWSSEAFFGQGTRLTVV.

This clone is medium-sized by share. The chain links TRBV19 to TRBJ1-1; D not resolved. The germline V and J ends were trimmed by 5 bases and 1 base, with 11 bases remaining between them. The CDR3 totals 14 residues. The germline V gene has CDR1 LNHDA and CDR2 SQIVND (reference sequence). The CDR3 loop is CASSQTGWNTEAFF. The DNA of the CDR3 is TGTGCCAGTAGTCAGACTGGATGGAACACTGAAGCTTTCTTT.

V is TRBV5-4 and J is TRBJ2-5; D unclear. V shed 4 bases and J shed 1 base, with 8 bases lying between them. Germline values: CDR1 SGHNT, CDR2 YYREEE (reference sequence). The CDR3 contains 13 residues. The CDR3 DNA sequence: TGTGCCAGCAGCCCGGCGACCCAAGAGACCCAGTACTTC. Translation gives CASSPATQETQYF. Drawing the rest from reference TRBV5-4 and TRBJ2-5, the complete variable domain is ETGVTQSPTHLIKTRGQQVTLRCSSQSGHNTVSWYQQALGQGPQFIFQYYREEENGRGNFPPRFSGLQFPNYSSELNVNALELDDSALYLCASSPATQETQYFGPGTRLLVL.